The T cell receptor (beta chain) under discussion was sequenced for a study of T-cell reconstitution after alpha-beta-depleted transplantation in children. Study findings and constraints: TCRbeta diversity was high at day 60 in some patients (a result of surviving recipient T cells and thymic progenitors). Expanded graft clones, several hundred of them, were reportedly the source of alpha-beta T cells about two months after transplant. T-cell counts and diversity at one year following transplant were attributed mainly to newly produced T cells.

Preparation of the TCRbeta library used unique molecular identifiers. TCRdb re-analysed the PCR reads in MiXCR, keeping a single row per CDR3 protein. Found here are around 500,000 distinct CDR3 sequences, 23% of them singletons; the top ten hold 13% to 15%. The length of the CDR3 is 12 residues. CDR1 and CDR2 from the germline V gene are SGHTA and FQGNSA. Deletions cut 6 bases from V and 5 bases from J, with 10 bases between. Concerning this clonotype: What it recognizes is unknown.

This material consisted of PBMCs, mostly from graft donor cells, taken 360 days after TCRalphabeta/CD19-depleted stem cell transplant. The gene calls are TRBV7-2 and TRBJ2-5; maybe TRBD1 (5 bases). The origin of this receptor is a boy in the first two years of life who had a stem cell transplant for acute myeloid leukemia, so the T cells may come from the graft donor. As DNA, the CDR3 is TGTGCCAGCAGGGGGCCTCAGGAGACCCAGTACTTC. Protein product: CASRGPQETQYF.